This TCR beta chain emerged from a study of blood T cell repertoires in COVID-19. At the level of the study: Sites in the United States, Italy and Spain provided acute and convalescent COVID-19 samples. From T cells, B-cell-depleted T cells, or PBMCs came the material, which was cDNA or gDNA.

The CDR3 spans 17 residues. Trimming left V 0 bases short and J 1 base short, with 11 bases between. Germline V gene lookup returns CDR1 SGHTS and CDR2 YDEGEE. Notes on this clone: The sample holds other DNA sequences that translate to the same CDR3.

Under the authors' procedure: Reference gene primer amplification gave nucleated cell count estimates. The assay was immunoSEQ multiplex PCR, and TCRdb's table has in-frame clones only and misses some. The V and J calls and clone size come from that table; D and trimming were worked out from the DNA. The sample contains about 200,000 clones, 80% of which appear only once. Sequencing was done on a sample of peripheral blood. This receptor was taken from a woman in her sixties or seventies with acute or convalescent COVID-19. The chain recombines TRBV5-8 with TRBJ2-6; D gene unclear. The CDR3 loop reads CASSLVQVPSGANVLTF. CDR3 nucleotide sequence: TGTGCCAGCAGCTTGGTTCAGGTACCATCTGGGGCCAACGTCCTGACTTTC.